This TCR beta chain was sequenced for a study of T cell repertoires in cytomegalovirus infection. Looking at the study overall: TCR beta signatures that were public indicated CMV infection and matching HLA type. Study-wide results and caveats: HLA-C-restricted, CMV-specific TCR beta clonotypes were dominant ex vivo.

MiXCR, run by TCRdb on the reads, gives a single entry per CDR3 protein. This table has hundreds of thousands of distinct CDR3 sequences, roughly 33% appearing once. Regarding this clonotype: The antigen remains unidentified.

From germline, CDR1 is MNHEY and CDR2 SMNVEV (reference sequence). The ends lost 2 bases at V and 3 bases at J; junction bases unmatched: 6. The CDR3 totals 15 residues. This TCR derives from a human donor in good health (CMV status not recorded). Some clones in this sample may be carry-over from other donors' samples. The sample was cultured PBMCs, taken from culture after CMV antigen stimulation. V is TRBV27 and J is TRBJ1-1; 7 positions agree with TRBD1. Here the CDR3 reads CASSLNRGGDTEAFF. In nucleotides, the CDR3 is TGTGCCAGCAGTTTAAACAGGGGTGGGGACACTGAAGCTTTCTTT.